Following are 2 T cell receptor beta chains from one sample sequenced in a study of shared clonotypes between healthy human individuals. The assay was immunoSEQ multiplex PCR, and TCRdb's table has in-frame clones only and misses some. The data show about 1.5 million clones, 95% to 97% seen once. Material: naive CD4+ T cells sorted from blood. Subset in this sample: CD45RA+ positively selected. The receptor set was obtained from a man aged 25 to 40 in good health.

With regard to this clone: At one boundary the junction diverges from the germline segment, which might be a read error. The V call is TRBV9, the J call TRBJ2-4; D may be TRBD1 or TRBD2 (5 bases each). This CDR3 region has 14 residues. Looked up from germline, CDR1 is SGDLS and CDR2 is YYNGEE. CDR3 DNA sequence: TGTGCCAGCAGCCCTTCCCCGGGACCTCCTCCGAGGGACTTC. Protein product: CASSPSPGPPPRDF.

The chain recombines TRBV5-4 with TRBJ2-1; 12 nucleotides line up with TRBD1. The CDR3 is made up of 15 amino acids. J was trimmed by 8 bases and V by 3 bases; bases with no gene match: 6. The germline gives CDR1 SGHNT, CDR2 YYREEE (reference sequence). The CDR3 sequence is CASSSPGQGADEQFF. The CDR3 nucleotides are TGTGCCAGCAGCTCACCGGGACAGGGGGCCGATGAGCAGTTCTTC.